Below, 27 T cell receptor beta chains from the same sample are listed, as sequenced in a study of blood T cell repertoires in COVID-19. Data came from immunoSEQ multiplex PCR; TCRdb stores just in-frame clones and leaves some out. The data hold a few hundred thousand clones, with 65% to 90% observed a single time. What was sequenced was PBMCs or T cells enriched from blood (not recorded which). The receptors shown here come from a woman aged 40 to 55 with acute COVID-19.

Here the CDR3 DNA reads TGTGCCAGCAGCTTAGGTACAGGGCCCACGGCCCAGCATTTT. Its protein is CASSLGTGPTAQHF. The chain is built from TRBV7-9 and TRBJ1-5; perhaps TRBD1 as D (6 bases). The CDR3 extends over 14 amino acids. CDR1 and CDR2 (germline): SEHNR, FQNEAQ (reference sequence). With 1 base removed from V and 11 bases from J, the gap between germline ends came to 15 bases.

This rearrangement joins TRBV6-5 to TRBJ2-2; 10 bases align to TRBD2. V lost 6 bases, J lost 10 bases, and 11 bases stayed unmatched. The CDR3 runs 15 residues. From germline, CDR1 is MNHEY and CDR2 SVGAGI. CDR3 in DNA: TGTGCCAGCAGCCCCTTTACTAGCGGGAAGGTGGAGCTGTTTTTT. Residues: CASSPFTSGKVELFF.

The V and J genes are TRBV5-6 and TRBJ1-5; no clear D gene. CDR1 is SGHDT, CDR2 YYEEEE, per germline. The CDR3 covers 14 residues. The V end was cut by 2 bases, the J end by 0 bases, with 6 bases between. This CDR3 is CASSFRGSNQPQHF. The CDR3 DNA sequence: TGTGCCAGCAGCTTTCGGGGTAGCAATCAGCCCCAGCATTTT. The full variable domain, its missing parts supplied by reference TRBV5-6 and TRBJ1-5, is DAGVTQSPTHLIKTRGQQVTLRCSPKSGHDTVSWYQQALGQGPQFIFQYYEEEERQRGNFPDRFSGHQFPNYSSELNVNALLLGDSALYLCASSFRGSNQPQHFGDGTRLSIL.

The chain combines TRBV18 with TRBJ1-1, with 7 positions matching TRBD1. This CDR3 region has 15 residues. Germline V gene sequence: CDR1 KGHSH, CDR2 LQKENI. Germline trimming cut 4 bases from V and 3 bases from J; bases unmatched to any gene: 8. DNA of the CDR3: TGTGCCAGCTCACTATTGCTCGACAGGGACACTGAAGCTTTCTTT. Its translation: CASSLLLDRDTEAFF.

The chain couples TRBV2 to TRBJ1-2; possible D gene TRBD1, 6 bases. The CDR3 is 12 amino acids. Germline V gives CDR1 SNHLY, CDR2 FYNNEI. Deletions cut 3 bases from V and 4 bases from J, with 6 bases between. CDR3 sequence (DNA): TGTGCCAGCAGTGACAGGGGCTATGGCTACACCTTC. It is translated as CASSDRGYGYTF.

V and J are TRBV15 and TRBJ1-1; D is unresolved. The germline V and J ends were trimmed by 0 bases and 2 bases, with 13 bases remaining between them. CDR1 LNHNV and CDR2 YYDKDF come from the germline V gene (reference sequence). This CDR3 spans 16 amino acids. CDR3 residues: CATSRDNGNTNTEAFF. The CDR3 bases are TGTGCCACCAGCAGAGATAACGGGAATACCAACACTGAAGCTTTCTTT.

This clone showed up just once. The chain carries TRBV18 and TRBJ2-5; the D gene is possibly TRBD1 (5 bases). Germline CDR1 reads KGHSH; CDR2 reads LQKENI. The CDR3 loop spans 14 amino acids. Trimming removed 1 base from V and 3 bases from J, with 9 bases in between. The CDR3 DNA reads as TGTGCCAGCTCACCACGGGTAGGGGAAGAGACCCAGTACTTC. This translates into CASSPRVGEETQYF.

The gene calls are TRBV5-1 and TRBJ1-1, with no clear D. Looked up from germline, CDR1 is SGHRS and CDR2 is YFSETQ. The CDR3 has 15 amino acids. The germline V and J ends were trimmed by 2 bases and 4 bases, with 15 bases remaining between them. The CDR3 DNA follows: TGCGCCAGCAGCTTACAAGGAGGAGGGAGCACTGAAGCTTTCTTT. It encodes CASSLQGGGSTEAFF.

The CDR3 region is CASSPQGPPSPLHF. CDR3 DNA sequence: TGTGCCAGCAGCCCCCAGGGGCCCCCCTCACCCCTCCACTTT. V usage is TRBV14 and J usage is TRBJ1-6; the D gene is possibly TRBD1 (6 bases). Germline V gives CDR1 SGHDN, CDR2 FVKESK. This CDR3 has 14 amino acids. V was trimmed by 4 bases and J by 10 bases, leaving 14 bases between them.

The J gene is TRBJ1-1, the V gene TRBV7-2; 7 nucleotides line up with TRBD1. Germline CDR1 reads SGHTA; CDR2 reads FQGNSA. V lost 5 bases to trimming and J lost 1 base; unmatched junction nucleotides: 10. The CDR3 has 16 residues. The CDR3 sequence: CASSNPARTGNTEAFF. The DNA for the CDR3 is TGTGCCAGCAGCAACCCAGCAAGGACAGGGAACACTGAAGCTTTCTTT.

The rearrangement uses TRBV6-5 and TRBJ1-1, with a tentative D call TRBD1 (6 bases). The CDR3 is 14 residues long. The germline V gene encodes CDR1 MNHEY and CDR2 SVGAGI. The germline V and J ends were trimmed by 6 bases and 8 bases, with 19 bases remaining between them. The CDR3 bases are TGTGCCAGCAGCGACAGGAGCATCCCTTCAGAAGCTTTCTTT. Encoded protein: CASSDRSIPSEAFF.

The V call is TRBV5-6, the J call TRBJ1-5, with 10 bases fitting TRBD1. Germline assignment: CDR1 SGHDT and CDR2 YYEEEE. V was pared by 4 bases and J by 0 bases, with 4 bases of the junction left unmatched. The CDR3 sequence is 16 residues long. The DNA of the CDR3 is TGTGCCAGCAGCCCCCGGACAGGGGGTAGCAATCAGCCCCAGCATTTT. Encoded protein: CASSPRTGGSNQPQHF. Looking up the rest from reference TRBV5-6 and TRBJ1-5 gives the full variable domain: DAGVTQSPTHLIKTRGQQVTLRCSPKSGHDTVSWYQQALGQGPQFIFQYYEEEERQRGNFPDRFSGHQFPNYSSELNVNALLLGDSALYLCASSPRTGGSNQPQHFGDGTRLSIL.

The chain links TRBV28 to TRBJ2-2, with TRBD2 matching 10 bases. V was clipped by 6 bases and J by 2 bases; unmatched bases: 6. Germline CDR1 is MDHEN and CDR2 is SYDVKM. This CDR3 has 16 residues. CDR3 in amino acids: CASRPGTSDNTGELFF. DNA for the CDR3: TGTGCCAGCAGACCCGGGACTAGCGACAACACCGGGGAGCTGTTTTTT.

The rearrangement uses TRBV11-2 and TRBJ2-7; a weak D match, TRBD1 (5 bases). Looked up from germline, CDR1 is SGHAT and CDR2 is FQNNGV. The CDR3 has 15 amino acids. Trimming removed 2 bases from V and 2 bases from J, with 13 bases in between. The CDR3 loop reads CASSLSLDRTYEQYF. The CDR3 DNA is TGTGCCAGCAGCTTATCCCTAGACAGAACCTACGAGCAGTACTTC. Full variable domain (missing parts from reference TRBV11-2 and TRBJ2-7): EAGVAQSPRYKIIEKRQSVAFWCNPISGHATLYWYQQILGQGPKLLIQFQNNGVVDDSQLPKDRFSAERLKGVDSTLKIQPAKLEDSAVYLCASSLSLDRTYEQYFGPGTRLTVT.

The sample holds a few counts of this clone. The chain is built from TRBV2 and TRBJ2-7, with D tentatively TRBD2 (6 bases). Germline values: CDR1 SNHLY, CDR2 FYNNEI. The CDR3 has 11 residues. V lost 5 bases to trimming and J lost 11 bases, with 13 bases between them. The DNA for the CDR3 is TGTGCCAGCAGTTCAATCGAGCGGGAGTACTTC. Translating gives CASSSIEREYF.

J is TRBJ2-1 and V is TRBV5-4; TRBD2 agrees at 7 bases. The CDR3 runs to 17 residues. Germline lookup yields CDR1 SGHNT and CDR2 YYREEE (reference sequence). The trim removed 0 bases at V and 5 bases at J, leaving 11 bases unmatched. The CDR3: CASSLGPPSGGNNEQFF. Here the CDR3 DNA reads TGTGCCAGCAGCTTGGGCCCCCCTAGCGGAGGTAACAATGAGCAGTTCTTC.

This rearrangement joins TRBV29-1 to TRBJ2-7; TRBD1 might be the D (5 bases). V was trimmed by 7 bases and J by 3 bases, leaving 13 bases between them. Germline lookup yields CDR1 SQVTM and CDR2 ANQGSEA. The CDR3 has 12 residues. CDR3 loop: CSAGQGFYEQYF. CDR3 nucleotide sequence: TGCAGCGCCGGGCAGGGATTCTACGAGCAGTACTTC.

The chain combines TRBV3-1 (or the pseudogene TRBV3-2) with TRBJ1-5, with TRBD1 identical over 11 bases. Germline V lookup: CDR1 LGHDT, CDR2 YNNKEL (reference sequence). This CDR3 contains 21 residues. V shed 5 bases, J shed 5 bases, and the junction held 23 bases outside the gene matches. The CDR3, as DNA: TGTGCCAGCAGCTCCAAACACCTCACCCGGGACAGGGGGGTATGGCATCAGCCCCAGCATTTT. Its protein product is CASSSKHLTRDRGVWHQPQHF.

This chain joins TRBV10-2 and TRBJ1-5; 10 nucleotides line up with TRBD1. CDR3 length equals 15 residues. Germline CDR1 reads WSHSY; CDR2 reads SAAADI. The J segment lost 2 bases and the V segment lost 6 bases, leaving 4 bases of the junction unmatched. The CDR3 loop reads CASSDRGLGNQPQHF. In DNA, the CDR3 is TGCGCCAGCAGCGACAGGGGGCTTGGCAATCAGCCCCAGCATTTT.

This chain joins TRBV24-1 and TRBJ2-3, with a weak D call TRBD1 (6 bases). Germline CDR1 and CDR2: KGHDR and SFDVKD. CDR3 size: 16 residues. Trimming cost V 2 bases and J 0 bases, with 11 bases left between them. CDR3 sequence: CATSDWTASSTDTQYF. The DNA of the CDR3 is TGTGCCACCAGTGATTGGACAGCTTCTAGCACAGATACGCAGTATTTT.

V is TRBV27 and J is TRBJ2-7; D is perhaps TRBD1 (6 bases). The CDR3 totals 14 residues. Germline CDR1 MNHEY, CDR2 SMNVEV (reference sequence). V was trimmed by 5 bases and J by 3 bases, leaving 14 bases between them. CDR3 DNA: TGTGCCAGCAGTCCAGAATACAGGGACTACGAGCAGTACTTC. Translating gives CASSPEYRDYEQYF.

The chain carries TRBV10-2 and TRBJ1-1; possibly TRBD1 for D (6 bases). Per the germline V gene, CDR1 is WSHSY and CDR2 is SAAADI. Trimming took off 3 bases at V and 4 bases at J, with 12 bases between the two ends. The CDR3 contains 14 residues. The CDR3 reads CASSDHRGGTEAFF. In nucleotides, the CDR3 is TGCGCCAGCAGTGATCATAGGGGGGGCACTGAAGCTTTCTTT.

This sequence joins TRBV27 and TRBJ2-7; 9 bases are a match to TRBD1. Germline V lookup: CDR1 MNHEY, CDR2 SMNVEV (reference sequence). With V trimmed by 4 bases and J by 3 bases, 7 bases remained unmatched. The CDR3 runs 15 residues. The chain's CDR3 is CASSSSGTGSYEQYF. CDR3 nucleotide sequence: TGTGCCAGCAGTTCCTCCGGGACAGGGAGCTACGAGCAGTACTTC.

This sequence joins TRBV10-3 and TRBJ2-2, with 8 bases lining up with TRBD1. Losses at the gene ends were 6 bases for V and 4 bases for J; bases not matched to a gene: 4. The CDR3 contains 14 residues. The germline CDR1 and CDR2 sequences are ENHRY and SYGVKD. CDR3 protein: CAIRRTGSTGELFF. The CDR3 DNA is TGTGCCATCAGACGGACAGGGAGCACCGGGGAGCTGTTTTTT.

This chain links TRBV29-1 with TRBJ2-1, with 15 bases that match TRBD2. The CDR3 loop spans 16 amino acids. With 7 bases clipped from V and 1 base from J, the junction kept 5 bases outside the gene matches. Germline V gene lookup returns CDR1 SQVTM and CDR2 ANQGSEA. This CDR3 is CSAPGTSGRSYNEQFF. The CDR3, as DNA: TGCAGCGCCCCCGGGACTAGCGGGAGGTCCTACAATGAGCAGTTCTTC.

This clone was seen a few times. Mismatch with germline at one junction end may stem from a read error. The rearrangement joins TRBV2 to TRBJ2-7, with TRBD1 matching 7 bases. CDR3 length equals 15 residues. From germline, CDR1 is SNHLY and CDR2 FYNNEI. CDR3 coding DNA: TGTGCCAGCAGGGAAGGGGACAGTCCCTCCTACGAGCAGTACTTC. It translates to CASREGDSPSYEQYF.

This chain's CDR3 is CASRLDRAHTEAFF. The CDR3 DNA is TGTGCCAGCAGACTCGACAGGGCTCACACTGAAGCTTTCTTT. The chain couples TRBV3-1 (or the pseudogene TRBV3-2) to TRBJ1-1, with 7 bases lining up with TRBD1. The CDR3 covers 14 residues. V lost 6 bases, J lost 3 bases, and 7 bases stayed unmatched. The germline CDR1 and CDR2 sequences are LGHDT and YNNKEL (reference sequence).